Following are 32 T cell receptor beta chains from one sample sequenced in a study of CD8 T cells in Susac syndrome. RNA totalling roughly 0.45 to 1 ug underwent reverse transcription with random hexamers. TCRdb fed the immunoSEQ multiplex PCR reads into MiXCR, producing one record per CDR3 protein. Of 140,000 to 150,000 distinct CDR3 sequences listed, approximately 95% are singletons. Sequencing was carried out using CD4+ T cells from PBMCs. The receptor source for this set is a human donor with multiple sclerosis.

The CDR3 sequence: CAISESGRQGKTQYF. The CDR3, as DNA: TGTGCCATCAGTGAGTCGGGGCGGCAGGGCAAGACCCAGTACTTC. The chain links TRBV10-3 to TRBJ2-5, with a possible D match to TRBD1 (5 bases). The germline V and J ends were trimmed by 0 bases and 6 bases, with 14 bases remaining between them. Germline values: CDR1 ENHRY, CDR2 SYGVKD. The CDR3 spans 15 residues.

The chain uses TRBV7-9 and TRBJ1-2; the D gene is possibly TRBD1 (5 bases). V was clipped by 5 bases and J by 4 bases, with 11 bases between them. Germline V gene lookup returns CDR1 SEHNR and CDR2 FQNEAQ (reference sequence). The CDR3 loop spans 13 amino acids. CDR3 sequence: CASSKTETYGYTF. DNA of the CDR3: TGTGCCAGCAGCAAGACAGAAACCTATGGCTACACCTTC.

This chain connects TRBV12-3 or TRBV12-4 to TRBJ1-6, with 10 nucleotides matching TRBD1. The CDR3 is 15 amino acids. V was clipped by 4 bases and J by 9 bases; unmatched bases: 6. The CDR3 here is CASSSSTGGGSPLHF. The CDR3 DNA is TGTGCCAGCAGTTCCTCGACAGGGGGCGGTTCACCCCTCCACTTT.

The chain joins TRBV6-2 or TRBV6-3 to TRBJ2-5, with 9 bases fitting TRBD1. CDR1 is MNHEY, CDR2 SVGEGT, per germline. This CDR3 contains 17 residues. V dropped 6 bases and J dropped 0; count of bases not matched to a gene: 11. The CDR3 DNA follows: TGTGCCAGCAGGCATATGGGAGGGACAGGGCACCAAGAGACCCAGTACTTC. This encodes CASRHMGGTGHQETQYF.

The rearrangement joins TRBV30 to TRBJ2-1; D ambiguous. The CDR3 loop spans 14 amino acids. Deletions cut 7 bases from V and 0 bases from J, with 13 bases between. Germline V lookup: CDR1 GTSNPN, CDR2 SVGIG (reference sequence). Here the CDR3 reads CASLAEYSYNEQFF. The DNA of the CDR3 is TGTGCCTCGCTCGCAGAGTACTCCTACAATGAGCAGTTCTTC.

This clonotype has just a few counts. The genes are TRBV2 and TRBJ2-7, with D perhaps matching TRBD1 or TRBD2 (7 bases each). This CDR3 has 14 residues. V dropped 6 bases and J dropped 6 bases, with 18 bases sitting between them. The germline V gene encodes CDR1 SNHLY and CDR2 FYNNEI. The CDR3 coding sequence is TGTGCCAGCAGAGAACAGGGGCCGGGGGGCGAGCAGTACTTC. Translation gives CASREQGPGGEQYF.

The chain is built from TRBV6-6 and TRBJ2-1; maybe TRBD1 (5 bases). Per the germline V gene, CDR1 is MNHNY and CDR2 is SVGAGI (reference sequence). V lost 2 bases and J lost 0, with 11 bases in between. The CDR3 contains 16 residues. CDR3 in DNA: TGTGCCAGCAGTTACGGACAAATGAGCTCCTACAATGAGCAGTTCTTC. Its translation: CASSYGQMSSYNEQFF.

This clonotype was seen a handful of times. The V call is TRBV5-1, the J call TRBJ2-7, with a weak D call TRBD1 (6 bases). The CDR3 sequence is 15 residues long. Per germline, CDR1 SGHRS and CDR2 YFSETQ. Trimming took off 4 bases at V and 3 bases at J, with 17 bases between the two ends. CDR3 protein: CASSRRVQGDYEQYF. The CDR3 nucleotides are TGCGCCAGCAGCCGGCGGGTACAGGGCGACTACGAGCAGTACTTC.

The chain combines TRBV28 with TRBJ1-5, with D unresolved. The CDR3 totals 13 residues. The V gene's germline CDR1 is MDHEN and CDR2 SYDVKM. V was trimmed by 7 bases and J by 7 bases, leaving 14 bases between them. The CDR3 reads CASILGPGQPQHF. The CDR3, as DNA: TGTGCCAGCATCCTCGGACCAGGACAGCCCCAGCATTTT.

The rearrangement links TRBV5-1 to TRBJ1-1; D is uncertain. Between the trimmed V and J ends, which lost 5 bases and 3 bases, there was a span of 8 bases. This CDR3 region has 12 residues. Per the germline V gene, CDR1 is SGHRS and CDR2 is YFSETQ. The chain's CDR3 is CASRRRDTEAFF. The CDR3 DNA is TGCGCCAGCAGACGGAGGGACACTGAAGCTTTCTTT.

The rearrangement uses TRBV6-5 and TRBJ1-2, with 8 bases aligning to TRBD1. CDR1 is MNHEY and CDR2 is SVGAGI in the germline V gene. Trimming at V came to 5 bases and at J to 3 bases, leaving 5 bases not matched to a gene. CDR3 length equals 14 residues. The CDR3 loop reads CASSETGADYGYTF. CDR3 nucleotide sequence: TGTGCCAGCAGTGAGACAGGGGCCGACTATGGCTACACCTTC.

The chain employs TRBV10-3 and TRBJ2-3, with 8 bases fitting TRBD1. From germline, CDR1 is ENHRY and CDR2 SYGVKD. The CDR3 extends over 16 amino acids. V shed 4 bases and J 0 bases; nucleotides not matched to a gene: 6. CDR3 protein: CAISAGTGPSTDTQYF. Here the CDR3 DNA reads TGTGCCATCAGTGCAGGGACAGGCCCTAGCACAGATACGCAGTATTTT.

This clonotype appeared once. The rearrangement links TRBV4-1 to TRBJ2-7, with 7 bases lining up with TRBD1. Trimming cost V 1 base and J 5 bases; bases outside gene matches: 11. This CDR3 has 16 amino acids. Germline assignment: CDR1 MGHRA and CDR2 YSYEKL. For the CDR3, the DNA is TGCGCCAGCAGCCAAGGTCCGACAGGGCTACGCGACGAGCAGTACTTC. This translates into CASSQGPTGLRDEQYF.

The rearrangement joins TRBV9 to TRBJ1-4; D unresolved. The CDR3 runs 15 residues. Germline lookup yields CDR1 SGDLS and CDR2 YYNGEE. The germline V and J ends were trimmed by 4 bases and 5 bases, with 15 bases remaining between them. The CDR3: CASSPGSITNEKLFF. The CDR3 DNA reads TGTGCCAGCAGCCCCGGGTCGATTACGAATGAAAAACTGTTTTTT.

This sequence joins TRBV2 and TRBJ1-1, with D hard to call. The germline gives CDR1 SNHLY, CDR2 FYNNEI. The ends were cut back, 4 bases at V and 0 bases at J, with 6 bases in the middle. CDR3 size: 13 residues. The chain's CDR3 is CASSGRMNTEAFF. The CDR3 region has the DNA TGTGCCAGCAGTGGACGGATGAACACTGAAGCTTTCTTT.

The V gene is TRBV3-1, the J gene TRBJ2-3, with 7 bases aligning to TRBD2. J was trimmed by 2 bases and V by 4 bases; bases with no gene match: 9. Germline CDR1 is LGHDT and CDR2 is YNNKEL (reference sequence). The CDR3 length is 16 residues. CDR3 nucleotides: TGTGCCAGCAGCCCCGGACTAGAGGCCTACACAGATACGCAGTATTTT. Translation gives CASSPGLEAYTDTQYF.

The J gene is TRBJ1-4, the V gene TRBV4-1, with TRBD1 matching over 7 bases. V was clipped by 3 bases and J by 3 bases; unmatched bases: 10. Germline V CDR1 and CDR2: MGHRA, YSYEKL. The CDR3 totals 17 residues. The CDR3 DNA follows: TGCGCCAGCAGCCAGGAGGGGGCAATCCGGCCTAATGAAAAACTGTTTTTT. This encodes CASSQEGAIRPNEKLFF.

The rearrangement uses TRBV5-1 and TRBJ2-5; no firm D call. The V end lost 1 base, the J end lost 1 base, and 8 bases lay between the germline ends. This CDR3 contains 14 residues. Germline V gene lookup returns CDR1 SGHRS and CDR2 YFSETQ. CDR3 residues: CASSLQGVQETQYF. For the CDR3, the DNA is TGCGCCAGCAGCTTGCAAGGAGTCCAAGAGACCCAGTACTTC.

The V call is TRBV7-6, the J call TRBJ2-2, with 10 bases lining up with TRBD1. The CDR3 has 16 residues. Per the germline V gene, CDR1 is SGHVS and CDR2 is FNYEAQ. V lost 3 bases, J lost 2 bases, and 3 bases stayed unmatched. The CDR3 region is CASSFRTGGNTGELFF. The DNA for the CDR3 is TGTGCCAGCAGCTTCAGGACAGGGGGAAACACCGGGGAGCTGTTTTTT.

The V call is TRBV5-1, the J call TRBJ2-1; 7 bases are shared with TRBD1. In germline, CDR1 is SGHRS, CDR2 YFSETQ. J lost 9 bases, V lost 0 bases, and 3 bases had no gene match. CDR3 length: 13 amino acids. CDR3 bases: TGCGCCAGCAGCTTGGGGGACAGAGGTGAGCAGTTCTTC. As protein: CASSLGDRGEQFF.

The V call is TRBV20-1, the J call TRBJ2-5, with 10 bases aligning to TRBD2. V was pared by 6 bases and J by 0 bases, with 4 bases of the junction left unmatched. Germline CDR1 is DFQATT and CDR2 is SNEGSKA (reference sequence). This CDR3 has 14 amino acids. CDR3 amino acids: CSARLAGYQETQYF. CDR3 coding DNA: TGCAGTGCGAGACTAGCGGGCTACCAAGAGACCCAGTACTTC.

This chain connects TRBV28 to TRBJ2-1, with 9 nucleotides matching TRBD1. The germline V gene encodes CDR1 MDHEN and CDR2 SYDVKM. The CDR3 has 12 residues. J was trimmed by 10 bases and V by 6 bases; bases with no gene match: 4. CDR3 DNA: TGTGCCAGCAGGGACAGGGGACGGGAGCAGTTCTTC. Its translation is CASRDRGREQFF.

The chain employs TRBV2 and TRBJ2-7; 7 nucleotides agree with TRBD1. The ends lost 7 bases at V and 4 bases at J; junction bases unmatched: 10. Germline assignment: CDR1 SNHLY and CDR2 FYNNEI. This CDR3 contains 14 residues. The CDR3 sequence: CASTPWAGGYEQYF. The DNA for the CDR3 is TGTGCCAGCACCCCCTGGGCAGGGGGATACGAGCAGTACTTC.

The chain is built from TRBV5-6 and TRBJ2-2, with a possible D match to TRBD1 (5 bases). V lost 2 bases and J 3 bases, leaving 11 bases between the germline ends. This CDR3 comprises 15 residues. Germline-derived CDR1 and CDR2 are SGHDT and YYEEEE. The CDR3 region is CASSLRPRDTGELFF. Here the CDR3 DNA reads TGTGCCAGCAGCTTACGTCCCAGGGACACCGGGGAGCTGTTTTTT.

This sequence joins TRBV20-1 and TRBJ2-4; D gene uncertain. The ends were cut back, 5 bases at V and 0 bases at J, with 2 bases in the middle. Per the germline V gene, CDR1 is DFQATT and CDR2 is SNEGSKA (reference sequence). This CDR3 spans 11 amino acids. For the CDR3, the DNA is TGCAGTGCTCTAGCCAAAAACATTCAGTACTTC. Translation: CSALAKNIQYF.

The chain combines TRBV28 with TRBJ2-1; 8 positions match TRBD2. The CDR3 is 16 residues long. CDR1 and CDR2 from the germline V gene are MDHEN and SYDVKM. The V and J ends lost 4 bases and 5 bases, in that order; junction bases with no gene match: 10. For the CDR3, the DNA is TGTGCCAGCAGTTCCCCGGCTAGCGGGTATCACAATGAGCAGTTCTTC. Its protein is CASSSPASGYHNEQFF.

CDR3 sequence (DNA): TGCAGTGCTAGCCTCCCGCGGGAGCAGTTCTTC. Protein product: CSASLPREQFF. V is TRBV20-1 and J is TRBJ2-1; D is undetermined. Germline lookup yields CDR1 DFQATT and CDR2 SNEGSKA (reference sequence). V was cut by 3 bases and J by 10 bases, with 10 bases left in between. The CDR3 is made up of 11 amino acids.

The CDR3 DNA sequence: TGTGCCAGCAGCGTAGGTCTAGTAAGCACTCTTCAGGGAGGAACTGAAGCTTTCTTT. This sequence encodes CASSVGLVSTLQGGTEAFF. This chain connects TRBV9 to TRBJ1-1; D possibly corresponds to TRBD1 (5 bases). Trimming took off 0 bases at V and 5 bases at J, with 26 bases between the two ends. Germline CDR1 SGDLS, CDR2 YYNGEE. There are 19 residues in the CDR3.

The rearrangement joins TRBV7-6 to TRBJ2-3; 9 bases agree with TRBD1. This CDR3 region has 15 residues. The germline CDR1 and CDR2 sequences are SGHVS and FNYEAQ. J was trimmed by 4 bases and V by 7 bases; bases with no gene match: 9. This chain's CDR3 is CASNLGQGIADTQYF. For the CDR3, the DNA is TGTGCCAGCAACCTTGGACAGGGGATTGCAGATACGCAGTATTTT.

The CDR3 loop reads CSARGGRANNEQFF. CDR3 bases: TGCAGTGCTAGGGGTGGGCGCGCTAACAATGAGCAGTTCTTC. The chain couples TRBV20-1 to TRBJ2-1; D is ambiguous. The length of the CDR3 is 14 residues. Germline values: CDR1 DFQATT, CDR2 SNEGSKA (reference sequence). The V end lost 3 bases, the J end lost 5 bases, and 14 bases lay between the germline ends.

V usage is TRBV6-5 and J usage is TRBJ2-5; D is ambiguous. Germline CDR1 is MNHEY and CDR2 is SVGAGI. V gave up 7 bases and J gave up 5 bases, with 8 bases separating them. The length of the CDR3 is 11 residues. As DNA, the CDR3 is TGTGCCAGCAAAGTCGCCGAGACCCAGTACTTC. Translated, it gives CASKVAETQYF.

The chain joins TRBV20-1 to TRBJ2-3; D might be TRBD1 (8 bases). The CDR3 runs 15 residues. The germline V and J ends were trimmed by 0 bases and 6 bases, with 16 bases remaining between them. The germline CDR1 and CDR2 sequences are DFQATT and SNEGSKA (reference sequence). The CDR3 DNA reads TGCAGTGCTAGAGAACAGGGGGGGCGCCGGGATACGCAGTATTTT. It specifies CSAREQGGRRDTQYF.